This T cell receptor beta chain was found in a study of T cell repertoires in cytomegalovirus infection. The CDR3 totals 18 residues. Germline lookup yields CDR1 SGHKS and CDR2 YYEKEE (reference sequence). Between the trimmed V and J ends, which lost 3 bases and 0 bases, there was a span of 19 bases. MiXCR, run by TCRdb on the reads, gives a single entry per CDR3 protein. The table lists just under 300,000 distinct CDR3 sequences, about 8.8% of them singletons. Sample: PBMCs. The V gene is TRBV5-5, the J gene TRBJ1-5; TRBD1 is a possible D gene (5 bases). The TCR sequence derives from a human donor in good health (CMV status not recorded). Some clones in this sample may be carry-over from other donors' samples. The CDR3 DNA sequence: TGTGCCAGCAGCTCCCAGGGTACATCCCGATATAGCAATCAGCCCCAGCATTTT. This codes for CASSSQGTSRYSNQPQHF.